These T cell receptor beta chains were read from a single sample in a study of cytomegalovirus exposure and HLA in healthy donors. Here immunoSEQ multiplex PCR was the method, and the copy in TCRdb shows in-frame clones only, minus some. There are 130,000 to 150,000 clones in the sample; roughly 76% occur only once, and more than 3% lies in the top ten. What was sequenced was PBMCs. These receptors all come from a young man in good health and CMV-seronegative. CDR3s include the opening cysteine and the closing phenylalanine or tryptophan. Fields, in order: J gene, V gene, clone size, D gene, CDR3 length, CDR3 protein, CDR3 DNA. A D gene is named only where the DNA matches it firmly. The listing skips clone size in some rows; elsewhere it reads once, few, many or a size class.

>TRBJ1-2|TRBV4-1|many|-|18
CASSQVVRKFGGDYGYTF
TGCGCCAGCAGCCAAGTGGTTCGAAAGTTCGGCGGGGACTATGGCTACACCTTC
>TRBJ2-7|TRBV10-2|-|-|15
CASSERSSLSYEQYF
TGCGCCAGCAGTGAGAGGTCTAGCCTCTCCTACGAGCAGTACTTC
>TRBJ1-1|TRBV5-1|-|-|16
CASSLAPRAGNTEAFF
TGCGCCAGCAGCTTGGCCCCCAGGGCTGGGAACACTGAAGCTTTCTTT
>TRBJ1-2|TRBV10-2|few|TRBD1|16
CASRFDRDRANYGYTF
TGCGCCAGCAGATTCGACCGGGACAGAGCTAACTATGGCTACACCTTC
>TRBJ1-4|TRBV28|-|-|14
CASTLASPGEKLFF
TGTGCCAGCACCTTGGCAAGCCCGGGTGAAAAACTGTTTTTT
>TRBJ1-2|TRBV7-9|-|-|17
CASSPARAGGPPVDDTF
TGTGCCAGCAGCCCCGCGCGGGCCGGAGGTCCCCCCGTAGATGACACCTTC
>TRBJ1-2|TRBV27|-|-|15
CASGWAGSTYYGYTF
TGTGCCAGCGGATGGGCCGGTTCAACTTACTATGGCTACACCTTC
>TRBJ1-2|TRBV7-9|-|-|14
CASSLGPDNYGYTF
TGTGCCAGCAGCTTAGGGCCCGATAACTATGGCTACACCTTC
>TRBJ1-3|TRBV5-8|-|-|16
CASGLKGHVSGNTIYF
TGTGCCAGCGGCTTGAAGGGACACGTCTCTGGAAACACCATATATTTT
>TRBJ2-7|TRBV9|-|TRBD1|14
CASSVKQGKYEQYF
TGTGCCAGCAGCGTGAAACAGGGGAAGTACGAGCAGTACTTC
>TRBJ2-5|TRBV7-9|-|-|14
CASSPSAGPETQYF
TGTGCCAGCAGCCCAAGTGCGGGGCCGGAGACCCAGTACTTC
>TRBJ2-2|TRBV14|-|-|17
CASSQVRGLSNTGELFF
TGTGCCAGCAGCCAAGTACGAGGGTTGTCGAACACCGGGGAGCTGTTTTTT
>TRBJ1-2|TRBV30|-|TRBD1|13
CAWYIPGGTPDTF
TGTGCCTGGTACATTCCAGGGGGCACCCCCGACACCTTC
>TRBJ2-5|TRBV19|-|TRBD1|13
CASRPRGQETQYF
TGTGCCAGTAGGCCCAGGGGGCAAGAGACCCAGTACTTC
>TRBJ2-7|TRBV30|-|-|15
CAWSVALFSSYEQYF
TGTGCCTGGAGTGTAGCCCTATTTAGCTCCTACGAGCAGTACTTC
>TRBJ2-7|TRBV5-6|many|-|16
CASSLAPGGASYEQYF
TGTGCCAGCAGCTTGGCCCCGGGGGGCGCTTCCTACGAGCAGTACTTC
>TRBJ2-3|TRBV2|-|TRBD1|14
CASTLRQGIDTQYF
TGTGCCAGCACCCTGCGACAGGGGATAGATACGCAGTATTTT
>TRBJ2-2|TRBV5-1|-|-|16
CASSSMGAWDTGELFF
TGCGCCAGCAGCTCCATGGGGGCGTGGGACACCGGGGAGCTGTTTTTT
>TRBJ2-5|TRBV9|-|TRBD2|14
CASSPRLAGETQYF
TGTGCCAGCAGCCCCCGACTAGCGGGGGAGACCCAGTACTTC
>TRBJ2-7|TRBV5-1|-|TRBD2|15
CASSLGTTTALEQYF
TGCGCCAGCAGCTTAGGGACTACGACGGCTCTCGAGCAGTACTTC
>TRBJ1-3|TRBV13|-|-|13
CASSAGSGNTIYF
TGTGCCAGCAGCGCAGGGTCTGGAAACACCATATATTTT
>TRBJ1-5|TRBV6-1|-|-|15
CASDYRVPGNQPQHF
TGTGCCAGCGACTACAGGGTACCGGGCAATCAGCCCCAGCATTTT
>TRBJ2-7|TRBV27|-|TRBD1|16
CASSGTTGASSYEQYF
TGTGCCAGCAGTGGAACGACAGGGGCTAGCTCCTACGAGCAGTACTTC
>TRBJ2-1|TRBV21-1|-|-|20
CASSTHSETSPKASHNEQFF
TGTGCCAGCAGCACCCACAGCGAGACTAGTCCGAAAGCATCTCACAATGAGCAGTTCTTC
>TRBJ2-3|TRBV6-6|-|TRBD2|16
CASRLAGGPNTDTQYF
TGTGCCAGCAGGTTAGCGGGAGGCCCAAACACAGATACGCAGTATTTT
>TRBJ1-1|TRBV5-4|-|TRBD1|14
CASSIQDRAGKAFF
TGTGCCAGCAGCATTCAGGACAGGGCGGGTAAAGCTTTCTTT
>TRBJ2-7|TRBV30|once|TRBD2|13
CAWVAGEPYEQYF
TGTGCCTGGGTAGCGGGAGAACCCTACGAGCAGTACTTC
>TRBJ1-1|TRBV19|once|-|15
CASSNSGGAGAEAFF
TGTGCCAGTAGTAATTCCGGGGGGGCGGGAGCCGAAGCTTTCTTT